This T cell receptor (beta chain) was sequenced in a study of blood T cell repertoires in COVID-19 (TCRdb year 2020). At the level of the whole study: Samples from collaborators originated in the United States, Italy and Spain and spanned both the acute and convalescent phases of COVID-19. The prospective study material was composed of cDNA or gDNA derived from T cells, B-cell-depleted T cells, or PBMCs. The dataset comprised deeply sampled blood TCRbeta repertoires from subjects exposed to, actively infected with, or recovered from COVID-19. A freely available public database, intended as a resource for researchers studying the immune response to SARS-CoV-2, is where the repertoires were released. The samples were drawn from the first 160 participants of the ongoing ImmuneRACE study and from 1,254 subjects provided by 6 global collaborators. Nearly every sample came with metadata listing a de-identified subject ID, COVID-19 status, age in years and sex. HLA class I and class II types, where available, came from metadata supplied by the sample provider rather than from assay-based typing.

TCRbeta CDR3 regions were amplified from genomic DNA by means of the immunoSEQ Assay, a bias-controlled multiplex PCR. Processing in the source paper ran as follows. The number of nucleated cells in each sample was estimated from the amplification of reference gene primers within the assay. Sequence reads were collapsed and filtered to measure the absolute abundance of every unique TCRbeta CDR3 rearrangement. For each sample, productive Simpson clonality was calculated by taking the square root of Simpson's diversity index across productive rearrangements. TCRdb stores this immuneACCESS table with in-frame sequences only. Part of the clones is absent; in the studies checked, under half of the shortfall reflects unresolved V genes, and no reason is known for the rest. The V and J calls and clone size are taken from that table; D and trimming were inferred from the DNA. For this sample there are nearly 250,000 clones; about 83% appear just once. Of the sample, more than 2% is held by the ten largest clones.

Overall results and qualifications from the work: Clinical and demographic metadata were provided uncurated, with the amount varying by source and participant.

Participants in the prospective study were aged about 18 to 95 years, lived in 20 to 30 United States geographic areas, and enrolled through a virtual design. Cohort assignment in the prospective study relied on participant-reported clinical history from a screening survey and a study questionnaire. Recovered participants in ImmuneRACE Cohort 3 were defined as having two consecutive negative NP/OP PCR tests, clearance from a healthcare professional, or resolution of symptoms. Mobile phlebotomists in the prospective study collected whole blood, serum and a nasopharyngeal or oropharyngeal swab from every participant. Participants in the prospective study had the option to provide additional blood draws and questionnaires over an approximately 2-month period. Blood samples from the prospective study were shipped frozen or at room temperature prior to DNA extraction. To note about this clone: Its binding antigen is unknown. No base quality values were provided; no much bigger clone lies one nucleotide off.

As encoded in the germline V gene (reference sequence), CDR1 is LGHDT while CDR2 is YNNKEL. The CDR3 runs 17 amino acids, cysteine and phenylalanine included. Left in the record is the CDR3 DNA by itself, 51 bases read in frame from the first base. Deletion took 2 bases off V and 0 bases off J, with a span of 14 bases between the germline ends. The sequence was obtained from a woman in her forties or fifties who had recovered from COVID-19. The specimen was PBMCs or T cells enriched from blood (not recorded which). The chain is assembled from TRBV3-1 (or the pseudogene TRBV3-2) and TRBJ1-3; no D gene can be assigned with confidence. DNA sequence: TGTGCCAGCAGCCAACATGTGCTTTTCAGCTCTGGAAACACCATATATTTT. Protein translation: CASSQHVLFSSGNTIYF.